The clone carrying this TCR beta chain was counted a single time. These data originate in a study of blood T cell repertoires in COVID-19. Study-wide context: T cells, B-cell-depleted T cells, or PBMCs supplied cDNA or gDNA.

Clones were read by immunoSEQ multiplex PCR, and TCRdb kept only the in-frame ones, dropping some. This sample carries 150,000 to 200,000 clones, about 88% of them seen once, and the ten largest clones take roughly 24%. Trimming removed 3 bases from V and 3 bases from J; junction bases left unmatched: 7. The germline gives CDR1 LNHNV, CDR2 YYDKDF (reference sequence). This CDR3 comprises 16 residues. The genes are TRBV15 and TRBJ2-5; 10 bases align to TRBD2. The sequence came from a man between 60 and 75 years old with acute or convalescent COVID-19. Sequenced sample: peripheral blood. The CDR3 bases are TGTGCCACCAGCAGTACCTCTGGACTAGCGGAAGAGACCCAGTACTTC. This translates into CATSSTSGLAEETQYF.